This T cell receptor beta chain was profiled in a study of blood T cells in healthy people across ages (dated by TCRdb to 2015 to 2017). Regarding the complete study: Template switching captured roughly one uniquely barcoded TCR beta cDNA molecule per two T cells in model experiments. Age-related changes in TCR beta repertoire diversity were measured in the study by deep sequencing normalized with unique cDNA molecular identifiers. Four age groups were formed from the donors: young (average about 17 years), middle-aged (approximately 42), aged (around 62) and long-lived (about 75). To avoid experimental bias, donors of different ages were randomly spread across the sequencing lanes. For two donors (one aged 18 to 29 and one aged 80 or older), the study analyzed two additional independent replicas of 1 million unique cDNA reads from the same blood draw. What the study reported, not specific to this receptor: Compared with the aged group, more naive CD4+ T cells, fewer expanded clones and increased TCR diversity were shown by the long-lived group, suggesting age selection. There was a strong correlation between observed TCR beta diversity and the percentage of naive T cells measured by flow cytometry. Estimates of total diversity from one million sequenced T cells were regarded as lower bounds and underestimates. Bulk unsorted PBMC profiling prevented conclusive comparison of naive and antigen-experienced compartments. As age increased, observed TCR beta diversity per million T cells dropped in a roughly linear way, and a significant reduction was already evident by age about 40. Because donor CMV infection status was unknown, age-related changes in expanded clonotypes were potentially confounded.

Trimming leaves V shorter by 3 bases and J shorter by 7 bases, with the junction holding 4 bases beyond the gene matches. Measured from the cysteine to the phenylalanine, the CDR3 is 14 residues long. The CDR3 DNA has 42 bases and is translated from base 1. The germline V gene encodes CDR1 SGDLS and CDR2 YYNGEE. Library construction relied on 5' RACE. The listed sequencing device is Illumina HiSeq 2500. The second PCR ran for about 6 to 12 cycles and used a J-beta primer mix along with a sample-barcoded 5' primer. A unique molecular identifier was introduced onto each TCR beta cDNA molecule by a template-switch 5' adaptor carrying 12 random nucleotides. Each sample yielded at least 2.5 million CDR3-containing paired-end reads. The Mint cDNA synthesis kit, primed by a TRBC-specific oligonucleotide, was used to synthesize first-strand cDNA from all RNA. Following uracil-DNA glycosylase treatment, all cDNA underwent a first 18-cycle PCR with the universal primers M1SS and BC2_uni_R. As for the authors' bioinformatics: Normalization of each sample was performed by random selection of 1 million high-quality reads, each carrying a distinct molecular identifier. Reads sharing molecular identifiers were discarded rather than binned into consensus sequences. MiTCR, run with a Q25 quality threshold and the strictest error-elimination algorithm, handled CDR3 identification, clonotype clustering and error correction. A nonparametric unseen species model using Euler transformation provided a lower-bound estimate of total TCR beta diversity. The public reads were reanalyzed by TCRdb: fastp trimming at Q25, MiXCR alignment, in-frame beta chains only. When rows share a CDR3 protein, they turn into one entry using the most common DNA and genes. TCRdb's processing, not the authors' own work, is the source of the V and J calls. The sample records about 1.6 million distinct CDR3 sequences, 30% to 40% of which are singletons. The ten largest clones take up 11% of the sample.

The donors were a few dozen Caucasian individuals from Russia, aged about 6 to 100 years, who were systemically healthy. Approximately 10 milliliters of peripheral blood were collected from each donor into EDTA-treated Vacutainer tubes. Ficoll-Paque density-gradient centrifugation was used to isolate PBMCs, with at least 7 million obtained per sample. Trizol reagent was used to extract total RNA from PBMCs, with at least 6 micrograms per sample. For every donor, an aliquot of PBMCs went through flow cytometry to measure the percentages of naive CD45RAhigh/CD27high T cells. A remark on this clonotype: It has no known antigen specificity. Per-nucleotide qualities are absent, and no much larger clonotype sits a single base away.

This chain joins TRBV9 to TRBJ2-2; the junction holds 9 bases that match TRBD1. The receptor's source is a young woman in good health. Sequenced: blood. The CDR3 reads as follows: CASSATGGGGELFF. The nucleotide sequence reads TGTGCCAGCAGCGCCACAGGGGGCGGCGGGGAGCTGTTTTTT. The full variable domain, completed from the reference TRBV9 and TRBJ2-2 proteins outside the CDR3, reads DSGVTQTPKHLITATGQRVTLRCSPRSGDLSVYWYQQSLDQGLQFLIQYYNGEERAKGNILERFSAQQFPDLHSELNLSSLELGDSALYFCASSATGGGGELFFGEGSRLTVL.